The 28 T cell receptor beta chains listed next were all sequenced from one sample in a study of control samples from healthy donors and cancer patients. Generated by immunoSEQ multiplex PCR, the TCRdb table keeps only in-frame clones and is missing some. Of 170,000 or so clones in the sample, about 93% are singletons; the top ten hold approximately 1.5%. Sequenced sample: blood. These receptors came from a man aged 18 to 30 in good health.

The chain uses TRBV12-3 or TRBV12-4 and TRBJ2-3; no firm D call. The CDR3 is 13 residues long. V was cut by 6 bases and J by 6 bases, with 13 bases left in between. CDR3 sequence (DNA): TGTGCCAGCAGCCCTATGGTCAAGGATACGCAGTATTTT. Residues: CASSPMVKDTQYF.

There are a few counts of this clone. Other DNA sequences within the sample encode an identical CDR3. The V call is TRBV11-3, the J call TRBJ1-5, with 11 bases identical to TRBD1. The CDR3 extends over 18 amino acids. Per the germline V gene, CDR1 is SGHNT and CDR2 is YENEEA. V gave up 5 bases and J gave up 6 bases; unmatched junction bases: 15. CDR3 DNA sequence: TGTGCCAGCAGCCAGGAATTCCGGGACAGGGGGGAGGGTCAGCCCCAGCATTTT. Its translation: CASSQEFRDRGEGQPQHF.

This rearrangement joins TRBV6-2 or TRBV6-3 to TRBJ1-1, with TRBD1 identical over 8 bases. The CDR3 sequence is 13 residues long. Germline CDR1 and CDR2: MNHEY and SVGEGT. The V and J ends lost 6 bases and 10 bases, in that order; junction bases with no gene match: 10. This CDR3 is CASSFSTGGTAFF. The CDR3 bases are TGTGCCAGCAGCTTCTCAACAGGGGGGACAGCTTTCTTT.

The V call is TRBV28, the J call TRBJ1-4; the D gene is possibly TRBD1 (5 bases). CDR3 length: 14 residues. Looked up from germline, CDR1 is MDHEN and CDR2 is SYDVKM. Trimming stripped 4 bases from V and 8 bases from J, with 14 bases between. The CDR3 spells CASSSGPQLEKLFF. CDR3 nucleotides: TGTGCCAGCAGTTCGGGACCACAGTTGGAAAAACTGTTTTTT. Together with reference TRBV28 and TRBJ1-4, the CDR3 gives the full variable domain: DVKVTQSSRYLVKRTGEKVFLECVQDMDHENMFWYRQDPGLGLRLIYFSYDVKMKEKGDIPEGYSVSREKKERFSLILESASTNQTSMYLCASSSGPQLEKLFFGSGTQLSVL.

The chain combines TRBV2 with TRBJ2-7, with D hard to call. Trimming shortened V by 4 bases and J by 7 bases, and 14 bases separated the two germline ends. This CDR3 is built from 13 residues. In germline, CDR1 is SNHLY, CDR2 FYNNEI. In DNA, the CDR3 is TGTGCCAGCAGTGTGGCCCTCTCTAGGGAGCAGTACTTC. Translation: CASSVALSREQYF.

The chain couples TRBV15 to TRBJ2-7, with TRBD1 matching 9 bases. J gave up 6 bases and V 2 bases, and 5 bases lay outside the gene matches. This CDR3 is built from 14 residues. The germline CDR1 and CDR2 sequences are LNHNV and YYDKDF (reference sequence). The CDR3 DNA reads TGTGCCACCAGCAGATCCGGGACAGGGATCGAGCAGTACTTC. This sequence encodes CATSRSGTGIEQYF.

This chain connects TRBV5-1 to TRBJ2-3; 12 nucleotides agree with TRBD2. J gave up 4 bases and V 3 bases, and 9 bases lay outside the gene matches. This CDR3 contains 17 residues. Germline values: CDR1 SGHRS, CDR2 YFSETQ. CDR3 in amino acids: CASSSFRLAGDSDTQYF. The CDR3 nucleotides are TGCGCCAGCAGCTCTTTCCGACTAGCGGGGGACTCAGATACGCAGTATTTT.

The chain recombines TRBV9 with TRBJ2-1, with D uncertain. The length of the CDR3 is 12 residues. Germline V gene lookup returns CDR1 SGDLS and CDR2 YYNGEE. Trimming removed 4 bases from V and 8 bases from J, with 10 bases in between. The CDR3: CASSPNEDEQFF. The DNA of the CDR3 is TGTGCCAGCAGCCCGAATGAAGATGAGCAGTTCTTC.

V usage is TRBV19 and J usage is TRBJ1-5; perhaps TRBD1 as D (5 bases). The CDR3 has 15 amino acids. Trimming shortened V by 7 bases and J by 1 base, and 14 bases separated the two germline ends. Germline V gene lookup returns CDR1 LNHDA and CDR2 SQIVND (reference sequence). CDR3 in DNA: TGTGCCAGTAAGATCGGGACCCTAAGCAATCAGCCCCAGCATTTT. This gives the protein CASKIGTLSNQPQHF.

V usage is TRBV30 and J usage is TRBJ1-3; D gene ambiguous. Germline CDR1 is GTSNPN and CDR2 is SVGIG (reference sequence). The CDR3 has 15 amino acids. V lost 2 bases and J 0 bases, leaving 11 bases between the germline ends. The CDR3 region has the DNA TGTGCCTGGAGTCCTCGTGGCTTCTCTGGAAACACCATATATTTT. This translates into CAWSPRGFSGNTIYF.

The chain combines TRBV19 with TRBJ1-5; unclear D gene. Germline values: CDR1 LNHDA, CDR2 SQIVND (reference sequence). The CDR3 is 14 residues long. V lost 5 bases and J lost 0, with 8 bases in between. The DNA for the CDR3 is TGTGCCAGTAGTCCAGGTTATAGCAATCAGCCCCAGCATTTT. Protein: CASSPGYSNQPQHF.

The rearrangement links TRBV5-1 to TRBJ2-1; 14 bases align to TRBD2. From germline, CDR1 is SGHRS and CDR2 YFSETQ. V shed 3 bases, J shed 0 bases, and the junction held 8 bases outside the gene matches. The CDR3 is 19 amino acids. Here the CDR3 reads CASSWVGTSGGLSYNEQFF. CDR3 coding DNA: TGCGCCAGCAGCTGGGTAGGGACTAGCGGGGGCCTCTCCTACAATGAGCAGTTCTTC.

Only one count was recorded for this clone. The CDR3: CASKLGGDYSGNTIYF. Written as DNA, the CDR3 is TGTGCCAGTAAATTAGGGGGCGACTACTCTGGAAACACCATATATTTT. V usage is TRBV19 and J usage is TRBJ1-3; TRBD1 matches 7 bases. This CDR3 has 16 amino acids. J gave up 0 bases and V 7 bases, and 9 bases lay outside the gene matches. The germline V gene has CDR1 LNHDA and CDR2 SQIVND (reference sequence). Full variable domain (missing parts from reference TRBV19 and TRBJ1-3): DGGITQSPKYLFRKEGQNVTLSCEQNLNHDAMYWYRQDPGQGLRLIYYSQIVNDFQKGDIAEGYSVSREKKESFPLTVTSAQKNPTAFYLCASKLGGDYSGNTIYFGEGSWLTVV.

The chain recombines TRBV25-1 with TRBJ2-7, with D unclear. Germline V gene data show CDR1 as MGHDK and CDR2 as SYGVNS. This CDR3 contains 13 residues. The germline V and J ends were trimmed by 1 base and 3 bases, with 7 bases remaining between them. Written as DNA, the CDR3 is TGTGCCAGCAGTGAATCAAACCACTACGAGCAGTACTTC. Translating it yields CASSESNHYEQYF.

This clone showed up many times. This sequence joins TRBV27 and TRBJ2-2; no firm D call. V gave up 8 bases and J gave up 6 bases, with 10 bases separating them. The CDR3 is made up of 12 amino acids. Germline V gene data show CDR1 as MNHEY and CDR2 as SMNVEV (reference sequence). The CDR3: CASAPFPGELFF. For the CDR3, the DNA is TGTGCCAGCGCGCCCTTTCCCGGGGAGCTGTTTTTT.

The chain has TRBV2 and TRBJ2-5; D is perhaps TRBD1 or TRBD2 (6 bases each). The CDR3 is made up of 14 amino acids. V gave up 7 bases and J gave up 1 base, with 13 bases separating them. Germline V lookup: CDR1 SNHLY, CDR2 FYNNEI. The CDR3 loop is CASTPPGAQETQYF. The CDR3 DNA reads as TGTGCCAGCACCCCGCCGGGGGCCCAAGAGACCCAGTACTTC.

This clone was recorded once. The chain employs TRBV11-2 and TRBJ1-3; no reliable D call. V was pared by 2 bases and J by 2 bases, with 7 bases between. There are 14 residues in the CDR3. CDR1 is SGHAT and CDR2 is FQNNGV in the germline V gene. The chain's CDR3 is CASSLFLAGNTIYF. CDR3 nucleotide sequence: TGTGCCAGCAGCTTATTTTTGGCTGGAAACACCATATATTTT.

The chain carries TRBV6-2 or TRBV6-3 and TRBJ1-2; D unclear. Trimming pared 2 bases from V and 4 bases from J, leaving 5 bases between. The CDR3 loop spans 12 amino acids. Germline V gives CDR1 MNHEY, CDR2 SVGEGT. The CDR3 nucleotides are TGTGCCAGCAGTTACCCGTCCTATGGCTACACCTTC. Protein: CASSYPSYGYTF.

The chain employs TRBV6-5 and TRBJ1-1, with D possibly TRBD1 on 5 matching bases. The V end lost 0 bases, the J end lost 5 bases, and 7 bases lay between the germline ends. CDR1 MNHEY and CDR2 SVGAGI come from the germline V gene. The CDR3 extends over 13 amino acids. The CDR3 here is CASSYSRDTEAFF. CDR3 DNA: TGTGCCAGCAGTTACTCCAGGGATACTGAAGCTTTCTTT.

The genes are TRBV18 and TRBJ2-7, with D perhaps matching TRBD1 (6 bases). The germline gives CDR1 KGHSH, CDR2 LQKENI. The CDR3 is 13 amino acids. V was pared by 2 bases and J by 3 bases, with 8 bases between. The CDR3 sequence is CASSPDRNYEQYF. Written as DNA, the CDR3 is TGTGCCAGCTCACCAGACAGGAACTACGAGCAGTACTTC.

The rearrangement links TRBV27 to TRBJ2-2; TRBD1 matches 8 bases. The CDR3 runs to 18 residues. After removal of 2 bases from V and 0 bases from J, the junction contained 8 bases not matched to a gene. CDR1 is MNHEY and CDR2 is SMNVEV in the germline V gene (reference sequence). The CDR3, as DNA: TGTGCCAGCAGTTTACGTCCGGACAGGGTAACGAACACCGGGGAGCTGTTTTTT. It encodes CASSLRPDRVTNTGELFF.

The chain recombines TRBV30 with TRBJ2-7; 11 nucleotides match TRBD1. Germline assignment: CDR1 GTSNPN and CDR2 SVGIG (reference sequence). The CDR3 contains 12 residues. Losses at the gene ends were 8 bases for V and 3 bases for J; bases not matched to a gene: 3. CDR3 amino acids: CAGQGAVYEQYF. CDR3 DNA sequence: TGTGCCGGACAGGGGGCGGTCTACGAGCAGTACTTC. The full variable domain, with the rest looked up from reference TRBV30 and TRBJ2-7, is SQTIHQWPATLVQPVGSPLSLECTVEGTSNPNLYWYRQAAGRGLQLLFYSVGIGQISSEVPQNLSASRPQDRQFILSSKKLLLSDSGFYLCAGQGAVYEQYFGPGTRLTVT.

The rearrangement joins TRBV6-5 to TRBJ1-3, with TRBD1 as a possible D gene (6 bases). V gave up 0 bases and J gave up 3 bases, with 6 bases separating them. Germline V gene lookup returns CDR1 MNHEY and CDR2 SVGAGI. The CDR3 covers 14 residues. The CDR3 nucleotides read TGTGCCAGCAGTTACTCCAGGGGTGGAAACACCATATATTTT. Its translation: CASSYSRGGNTIYF.

The V and J genes are TRBV30 and TRBJ2-7; possibly TRBD1 for D (6 bases). The CDR3 totals 14 residues. Germline values: CDR1 GTSNPN, CDR2 SVGIG (reference sequence). V was shortened by 3 bases and J by 2 bases, with 14 bases between the two germline ends. The CDR3 bases are TGTGCCTGGAGAATCAAAGGGGGAACCTACGAGCAGTACTTC. Translating it yields CAWRIKGGTYEQYF.

This clone showed up just once. This chain uses TRBV2 with TRBJ1-2, with no clear D. The CDR3 covers 16 residues. Trimming removed 2 bases from V and 6 bases from J, with 19 bases in between. Germline loops: CDR1 SNHLY, CDR2 FYNNEI. CDR3 bases: TGTGCCAGCAGTGAATATGTCGCCCTGAGGAATGATGGCTACACCTTC. Residues: CASSEYVALRNDGYTF.

This chain connects TRBV11-2 to TRBJ2-3; D unresolved. Germline V gene data show CDR1 as SGHAT and CDR2 as FQNNGV. Trimming took off 5 bases at V and 0 bases at J, with 12 bases between the two ends. The CDR3 has 15 amino acids. The CDR3 loop reads CASSGLGFSTDTQYF. The CDR3 region has the DNA TGTGCCAGCAGCGGGCTGGGTTTCAGCACAGATACGCAGTATTTT.

The chain couples TRBV19 to TRBJ1-5; no clear D. Germline-derived CDR1 and CDR2 are LNHDA and SQIVND (reference sequence). V was cut by 1 base and J by 3 bases, with 4 bases left in between. The CDR3 runs to 13 residues. CDR3 region: CASSIVDNQPQHF. For the CDR3, the DNA is TGTGCCAGTAGTATAGTGGACAATCAGCCCCAGCATTTT.

This chain joins TRBV10-3 and TRBJ1-2, with a tentative D call TRBD1 (5 bases). Germline V gene lookup returns CDR1 ENHRY and CDR2 SYGVKD. V was cut by 7 bases and J by 1 base, with 13 bases left in between. CDR3 length equals 14 residues. CDR3 in DNA: TGTGCCATCACCGAACCAGGGATTAACTATGGCTACACCTTC. Its protein is CAITEPGINYGYTF.